This entry features one T cell receptor beta chain sequence. Its antigen is as yet unknown. The data originate from a study of shared clonotypes between healthy human individuals. Broader study findings: Naive subsets tended to show greater estimated richness than memory subsets.

Deep-level running was used for the assay. Method: immunoSEQ multiplex PCR; TCRdb's copy keeps in-frame clones and lacks some. Of about 2.4 million clones listed, roughly 93% are singletons. The specimen sequenced was naive CD4+ T cells from PBMCs. Subset here: CD45RA+ positively selected. The origin of this receptor is a man in his late teens or twenties in good health. Some clones in this sample may be carry-over from other donors' samples.

The CDR3 DNA reads TGTGCCAGCAGTTACTCTGCGACAGGGGGAGGTCAGCCCCAGCATTTT. This translates into CASSYSATGGGQPQHF. The chain uses TRBV6-5 and TRBJ1-5; 9 bases map to TRBD1. The length of the CDR3 is 16 residues. Germline CDR1 is MNHEY and CDR2 is SVGAGI. V was pared by 0 bases and J by 6 bases, with 6 bases of the junction left unmatched.